This TCR beta chain was captured by sequencing in a study of cytomegalovirus exposure and HLA in healthy donors. Points from the study as a whole: Relative to equally common others, HLA-associated TCR beta chains showed greater clonal expansion in a later analysis. It was reported that TCR beta sequences correctly inferred the HLA-A and HLA-B alleles for most subjects.

Trimming cost V 3 bases and J 4 bases, with 9 bases left between them. From germline, CDR1 is MNHEY and CDR2 SMNVEV (reference sequence). The CDR3 has 13 amino acids. PCR was performed using 60 Vbeta and 13 Jbeta primers. Data came from immunoSEQ multiplex PCR; TCRdb stores just in-frame clones and leaves some out. The sample lists about 210,000 clones, roughly 79% seen once, with approximately 2% in the top ten. The sample holds one count of this clone. Its cognate antigen is unknown. The source material was PBMCs. V is TRBV27 and J is TRBJ1-2, with D perhaps TRBD1 (5 bases). The sequence was obtained from a male donor in good health and CMV-seronegative. The CDR3 loop is CASSLDTSYGYTF. Written as DNA, the CDR3 is TGTGCCAGCAGTTTGGACACTTCCTATGGCTACACCTTC.